The rows below give T cell receptor beta chains drawn from one sample of a study of T cells in Graves' hyperthyroidism and ophthalmopathy. TCRdb fed the multiplex PCR reads into MiXCR, producing one record per CDR3 protein. The data contain 450,000 to 650,000 distinct CDR3 sequences, around 14% of them singletons. Sequencing was performed on blood. These TCRs come from a woman aged 18 to 35 with Graves' ophthalmopathy. The CDR3 runs from the conserved cysteine through the conserved F or W. The D gene is left open where the match is weak. Only part of the rows carry a size: once, few, many, or a class if the clone is expanded.

J,size,V,D,length,CDR3,DNA
TRBJ1-1,many,TRBV30,NA,13,CAWNRGASTEAFF,TGTGCCTGGAATCGGGGGGCGAGCACTGAAGCTTTCTTT
TRBJ2-7,many,TRBV30,NA,13,CAWSVSGFDEQYF,TGTGCCTGGAGTGTTTCGGGGTTCGACGAGCAGTACTTC
TRBJ2-1,many,TRBV19,NA,15,CASSIGYTSYNEQFF,TGTGCCAGTAGTATAGGTTACACGTCCTACAATGAGCAGTTCTTC
TRBJ1-1,NA,TRBV20-1,NA,14,CSARDPQTGLEAFF,TGCAGTGCTAGAGATCCCCAGACAGGACTTGAAGCTTTCTTT
TRBJ2-7,NA,TRBV9,TRBD2,19,CASSATGTSGHSATYEQYF,TGTGCCAGCAGCGCAACCGGGACTAGCGGTCACAGCGCCACCTACGAGCAGTACTTC
TRBJ2-3,NA,TRBV2,TRBD2,24,CASSLPGTSGRSGGGRSDTDTQYF,TGTGCCAGCAGCCTACCCGGGACTAGCGGGAGGTCCGGGGGGGGCCGGTCCGACACAGATACGCAGTATTTT
TRBJ2-3,NA,TRBV4-1,NA,14,CASSQDPGQDTQYF,TGCGCCAGCAGCCAAGATCCGGGGCAAGATACGCAGTATTTT
TRBJ2-7,NA,TRBV29-1,NA,15,CSVEVGDRFSYEQYF,TGCAGCGTTGAAGTAGGAGACAGGTTCTCCTACGAGCAGTACTTC
TRBJ2-5,many,TRBV27,NA,14,CASSLSRFEETQYF,TGTGCCAGCAGTTTATCCAGGTTCGAAGAGACCCAGTACTTC
TRBJ2-1,many,TRBV6-5,NA,14,CASSYWASANEQFF,TGTGCCAGCAGTTACTGGGCTAGTGCCAATGAGCAGTTCTTC
TRBJ1-6,NA,TRBV3-2,NA,16,CASSQDHPGQRSPLHF,TGTGCCAGCAGCCAAGACCACCCAGGGCAAAGGTCACCCCTCCACTTT
TRBJ2-1,many,TRBV7-2,TRBD1,13,CAGGQGYPNEQFF,TGTGCCGGGGGACAGGGGTATCCCAATGAGCAGTTCTTC
TRBJ2-7,many,TRBV20-1,TRBD1,14,CSAEDRKTSYEQYF,TGCAGTGCTGAGGACAGGAAAACTTCCTACGAGCAGTACTTC
TRBJ1-2,many,TRBV28,NA,14,CASSLTRTAGGYTF,TGTGCCAGCAGTTTGACCAGGACAGCAGGTGGCTACACCTTC
TRBJ1-5,many,TRBV7-9,NA,12,CASSLPNQPQHF,TGTGCCAGCAGTTTACCGAATCAGCCCCAGCATTTT
TRBJ1-4,many,TRBV20-1,NA,13,CSTPTGPNEKLFF,TGCAGTACACCGACAGGCCCTAATGAAAAACTGTTTTTT
TRBJ2-1,many,TRBV11-3,TRBD2,17,CASSKGALAVSYNEQFF,TGTGCCAGCAGCAAAGGGGCCCTAGCGGTCTCCTACAATGAGCAGTTCTTC
TRBJ2-7,many,TRBV9,NA,16,CASSVSDGQLIYEQYF,TGTGCCAGCAGCGTATCGGATGGACAGTTGATCTACGAGCAGTACTTC
TRBJ2-5,many,TRBV7-9,TRBD2,17,CASSYGTSGAFQETQYF,TGTGCCAGCAGCTACGGGACTAGCGGAGCTTTCCAAGAGACCCAGTACTTC
TRBJ2-7,NA,TRBV20-1,TRBD1,15,CSASRRTGPPYEQYF,TGCAGTGCTAGCCGCCGGACAGGGCCCCCCTACGAGCAGTACTTC
TRBJ2-1,many,TRBV7-3,NA,16,CASSKNGGRTYNEQFF,TGTGCCAGCAGCAAAAACGGGGGCAGGACCTACAATGAGCAGTTCTTC
TRBJ2-2,many,TRBV3-1,NA,13,CASSPSNTGELFF,TGTGCCAGCAGCCCTTCGAACACCGGGGAGCTGTTTTTT
TRBJ2-6,few,TRBV5-6,NA,15,CASSFGFSGANVLTF,TGTGCCAGCAGCTTTGGATTCTCTGGGGCCAACGTCCTGACTTTC
TRBJ1-1,many,TRBV20-1,NA,11,CSARMNTEAFF,TGCAGTGCTAGAATGAACACTGAAGCTTTCTTT
TRBJ2-7,many,TRBV20-1,NA,14,CSARGSSFTYEQYF,TGCAGTGCGAGAGGGTCTAGTTTTACCTACGAGCAGTACTTC